The clone carrying this T cell receptor (beta chain) was seen a few times. Its antigen is unknown. The length of the CDR3 is 14 residues. Trimming shortened V by 3 bases and J by 0 bases, and 9 bases separated the two germline ends. In germline, CDR1 is LNHDA, CDR2 SQIVND (reference sequence). In TCRdb, the reads were re-called with MiXCR into one record per CDR3 protein. The sample contains 750,000 to 900,000 distinct CDR3 sequences, just under 30% of which appear only once. This specimen comes from a study of T cell repertoires in cytomegalovirus infection. In the study overall: Recently identified HLA-C-restricted and well-studied HLA-B-restricted CMV epitopes were used. Evidence of both CMV infection and a matching HLA type came from public TCR beta signatures. Study results and limitations: Based on cumulative public TCR beta family frequency, carriers of CMV plus the relevant HLA were identified.

The clonotype was recovered from a human donor in good health (CMV status not recorded). Some clones in this sample may be carry-over from other donors' samples. This chain joins TRBV19 and TRBJ2-7; D is perhaps TRBD1 (5 bases). Sample: cultured CD8+ T cells from PBMCs, taken from culture after CMV antigen stimulation. CDR3 region: CASSITGYSYEQYF. The CDR3 nucleotides are TGTGCCAGTAGTATCACAGGCTACTCCTACGAGCAGTACTTC.